This TCR beta chain was retrieved from a study of blood T cell repertoires in COVID-19. Sequenced by immunoSEQ multiplex PCR; TCRdb stores in-frame clones only, minus some. The repertoire holds fewer than 350,000 clones, with around 90% as singletons. The CDR3 totals 15 residues. The germline gives CDR1 MNHNY, CDR2 SVGAGI (reference sequence). V was trimmed by 7 bases and J by 3 bases, leaving 18 bases between them. This TCR was sampled from a man aged 18 to 35 with active or convalescent COVID-19. Input material: peripheral blood. The chain employs TRBV6-6 and TRBJ1-2, with D maybe TRBD1 (6 bases). This chain's CDR3 is CASINRVFGYYGYTF. In DNA form, the CDR3 reads TGTGCCAGCATCAACAGGGTTTTCGGATACTATGGCTACACCTTC.